These T cell receptor beta chains were read from a single sample in a study of identical twins. TCRdb independently ran MiXCR on the 5' RACE reads; one entry per CDR3 protein. The sample contains about 810,000 distinct CDR3 sequences, 9% to 15% of which appear only once. The data also belong to a second study, concerning yellow fever vaccine responses in identical twins.

Sequenced input: PBMCs. The receptors were sampled from a woman younger than 30 in good health. CDR3s include the opening cysteine and the closing phenylalanine or tryptophan. The D gene is left open where the match is weak. Clone size is given for some rows only: seen once, a few or many times, or a class if the clone is expanded.

V gene	clone size	J gene	D gene	CDR3 DNA	CDR3 protein
TRBV10-3	few	TRBJ2-1	TRBD2	TGTGCCATCAGTGGACTAGCCAATGAGCAGTTCTTC	CAISGLANEQFF
TRBV29-1	.	TRBJ2-3	.	TGCAGCGTTAGGGAAGATACGCAGTATTTT	CSVREDTQYF
TRBV5-1	.	TRBJ1-2	.	TGCGCCAGCAGCTTTTTTGGGGGCGTAAATGATGGCTACACCTTC	CASSFFGGVNDGYTF
TRBV4-1	few	TRBJ2-5	.	TGCGCCAGCAGCCAGCCAACTAGGGGAGAGACCCAGTACTTC	CASSQPTRGETQYF
TRBV9	.	TRBJ2-6	TRBD1	TGTGCCAGCAGCGTACACTCAGGGGGCACCGGGGCCAACGTCCTGACTTTC	CASSVHSGGTGANVLTF
TRBV10-3	few	TRBJ2-2	TRBD1	TGTGCCATCAGTGAGTCGGGACAGGGAAACACCGGGGAGCTGTTTTTT	CAISESGQGNTGELFF
TRBV7-7	.	TRBJ2-1	.	TGTGCCGGCCCCCGACTAGTAATCGGCAATGAGCAGTTCTTC	CAGPRLVIGNEQFF
TRBV5-1	few	TRBJ2-1	TRBD2	TGCGCCAGCAGCTTGGGCTCCGGGACTAGCGGTCATAATGAGCAGTTCTTC	CASSLGSGTSGHNEQFF
TRBV10-3	many	TRBJ2-6	.	TGTGCCATCAGACAGGACTCTGGGGCCAACGTCCTGACTTTC	CAIRQDSGANVLTF
TRBV20-1	.	TRBJ2-3	.	TGCAGTGCTAGAGAGAGGGGGGATACGCAGTATTTT	CSARERGDTQYF
TRBV28	.	TRBJ1-6	.	TGTGCCAGCAGAAAGGGGGGGAATAATTCACCCCTCCACTTT	CASRKGGNNSPLHF
TRBV28	.	TRBJ2-3	TRBD2	TGTGCCAGCAGTTCCCTTTCGAGCGGGGGGGCTGGTACGCAGTATTTT	CASSSLSSGGAGTQYF
TRBV12-3/TRBV12-4	.	TRBJ2-3	.	TGTGCCAGCAGTCCCCGATGGGTGGGGTCTAGCACAGATACGCAGTATTTT	CASSPRWVGSSTDTQYF
TRBV28	.	TRBJ2-1	.	TGTGCCAGCAGAGGGGCGGGACACCCCTCCTACAATGAGCAGTTCTTC	CASRGAGHPSYNEQFF
TRBV5-1	many	TRBJ2-3	TRBD2	TGCGCCAGCAGCAACAAAATGACTAGCGGGAGCACAGATACGCAGTATTTT	CASSNKMTSGSTDTQYF
TRBV6-5	few	TRBJ2-7	.	TGTGCCAGCAGTTACTCGTTAATTACCTACGAGCAGTACTTC	CASSYSLITYEQYF
TRBV10-3	.	TRBJ2-7	.	TGTGCCATCTACGCCCCCAGCTCCTACGAGCAGTACTTC	CAIYAPSSYEQYF
TRBV2	.	TRBJ1-4	TRBD1	TGTGCCAGCAGTGGAGACAGGGCACCTTCTAATGAAAAACTGTTTTTT	CASSGDRAPSNEKLFF
TRBV7-2	many	TRBJ2-2	TRBD1	TGTGCCAGCAGCTTAGGACAGGGCCCCGGGGAGCTGTTTTTT	CASSLGQGPGELFF
TRBV7-6	.	TRBJ2-2	.	TGTGCCAGCAGCTTAGCTCAGAACAGGGTGGCCGGGGAGCTGTTTTTT	CASSLAQNRVAGELFF
TRBV3-1	.	TRBJ2-1	.	TGTGCCAGCAGCCGACTGCCTAGGAATGAGCAGTTCTTC	CASSRLPRNEQFF
TRBV19	.	TRBJ1-2	.	TGTGCCAGTAGTACAACAGGGATGGCTAACTATGGCTACACCTTC	CASSTTGMANYGYTF
TRBV7-6	few	TRBJ2-1	TRBD2	TGTGCCAGCAGCTTAGCAGGGACTTTAGCGGGAGGGACCAATGAGCAGTTCTTC	CASSLAGTLAGGTNEQFF
TRBV4-2	many	TRBJ2-1	.	TGTGCCAGCAGCCAAGAGGAGGGCGGGCAGTTCTTC	CASSQEEGGQFF
TRBV10-3	few	TRBJ2-3	TRBD2	TGTGCCATCAGTGTGACTAGCGGGAGTAGCACAGATACGCAGTATTTT	CAISVTSGSSTDTQYF